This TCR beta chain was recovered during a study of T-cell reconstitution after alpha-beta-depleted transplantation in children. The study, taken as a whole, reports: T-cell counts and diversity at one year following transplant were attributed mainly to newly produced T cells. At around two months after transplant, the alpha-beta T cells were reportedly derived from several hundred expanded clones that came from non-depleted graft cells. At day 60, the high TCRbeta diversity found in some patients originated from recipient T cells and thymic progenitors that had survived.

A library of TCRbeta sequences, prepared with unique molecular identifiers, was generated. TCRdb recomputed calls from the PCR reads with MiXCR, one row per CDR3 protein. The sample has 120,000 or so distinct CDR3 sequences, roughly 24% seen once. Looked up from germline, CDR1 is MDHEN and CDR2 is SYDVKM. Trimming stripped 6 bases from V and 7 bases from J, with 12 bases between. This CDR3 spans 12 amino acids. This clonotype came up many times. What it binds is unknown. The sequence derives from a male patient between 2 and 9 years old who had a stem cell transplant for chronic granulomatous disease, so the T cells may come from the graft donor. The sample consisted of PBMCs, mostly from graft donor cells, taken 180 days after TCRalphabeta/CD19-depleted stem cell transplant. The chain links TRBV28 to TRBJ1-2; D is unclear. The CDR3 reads CASSPSVGGYTF. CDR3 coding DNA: TGTGCCAGCAGCCCCTCAGTAGGTGGCTACACCTTC.